The 14 T cell receptor beta chains given below trace back to one sample, sequenced in a study of blood T cell repertoires in COVID-19. TCRdb's copy holds only in-frame clones and misses some; the assay was immunoSEQ multiplex PCR. The table has approximately 140,000 clones, 65% to 90% seen once; the top ten hold roughly 3%. Specimen: peripheral blood. These receptors came from a man aged 70-80 years with acute or convalescent COVID-19.

The chain recombines TRBV24-1 with TRBJ2-1, with TRBD2 matching 11 bases. The CDR3 consists of 19 residues. Germline V CDR1 and CDR2: KGHDR, SFDVKD. The trim removed 3 bases at V and 2 bases at J, leaving 11 bases unmatched. Here the CDR3 reads CATSDLSGRALGAYNEQFF. CDR3 in DNA: TGTGCCACCAGTGATCTTAGCGGGAGGGCCCTCGGCGCCTACAATGAGCAGTTCTTC.

The chain carries TRBV5-4 and TRBJ2-7; 9 positions match TRBD2. The ends lost 0 bases at V and 2 bases at J; junction bases unmatched: 6. The germline V gene has CDR1 SGHNT and CDR2 YYREEE (reference sequence). This CDR3 contains 16 residues. CDR3 sequence reads: CASSLGASGATYEQYF. The CDR3, as DNA: TGTGCCAGCAGCTTGGGGGCTAGCGGGGCCACCTACGAGCAGTACTTC.

This clone was recorded a few times. The V call is TRBV5-1, the J call TRBJ2-7, with 9 bases lining up with TRBD2. V lost 3 bases, J lost 7 bases, and 11 bases stayed unmatched. CDR1 is SGHRS and CDR2 is YFSETQ in the germline V gene. This CDR3 comprises 15 residues. The CDR3 is CASSYSGRESLEQYF. In nucleotides, the CDR3 is TGCGCCAGCAGCTATAGCGGGAGAGAGTCCCTGGAGCAGTACTTC. Full variable domain (remainder filled in from reference TRBV5-1 and TRBJ2-7): KAGVTQTPRYLIKTRGQQVTLSCSPISGHRSVSWYQQTPGQGLQFLFEYFSETQRNKGNFPGRFSGRQFSNSRSEMNVSTLELGDSALYLCASSYSGRESLEQYFGPGTRLTVT.

The chain carries TRBV9 and TRBJ1-5; possible D gene TRBD1, 6 bases. The CDR3 consists of 15 residues. V lost 3 bases and J 4 bases, leaving 14 bases between the germline ends. Germline loops: CDR1 SGDLS, CDR2 YYNGEE. This chain's CDR3 is CASSAPGTINQPQHF. The DNA of the CDR3 is TGTGCCAGCAGCGCGCCCGGGACAATAAATCAGCCCCAGCATTTT.

This chain connects TRBV24-1 to TRBJ2-3; no firm D call. The V and J ends lost 4 bases and 6 bases respectively, with 10 bases between them. The CDR3 has 13 amino acids. Germline V gene data show CDR1 as KGHDR and CDR2 as SFDVKD. The CDR3 loop is CATSDLDGDTQYF. Here the CDR3 DNA reads TGTGCCACCAGTGACCTAGACGGTGATACGCAGTATTTT.

V is TRBV5-1 and J is TRBJ1-1; D remains ambiguous. Germline V CDR1 and CDR2: SGHRS, YFSETQ. The CDR3 has 14 residues. V gave up 3 bases and J gave up 8 bases, with 17 bases separating them. The CDR3 nucleotides are TGCGCCAGCAGCTACCCGAGGCGGGGTAGCGAAGCTTTCTTT. Residues: CASSYPRRGSEAFF.

This chain connects TRBV6-5 to TRBJ1-5, with 7 bases lining up with TRBD1. Unmatched junction bases numbered 8, after V lost 6 bases and J lost 3 bases. The CDR3 loop spans 15 amino acids. Germline lookup yields CDR1 MNHEY and CDR2 SVGAGI. In DNA, the CDR3 is TGTGCCAGCAGGGGCGGGACAGCATACAATCAGCCCCAGCATTTT. It yields the protein CASRGGTAYNQPQHF.

V usage is TRBV19 and J usage is TRBJ1-5, with 7 positions matching TRBD1. The germline V gene has CDR1 LNHDA and CDR2 SQIVND (reference sequence). The CDR3 contains 16 residues. Trimming at V came to 6 bases and at J to 5 bases, leaving 13 bases not matched to a gene. CDR3 in amino acids: CASSRSRTGPDQPQHF. The CDR3 DNA reads TGTGCCAGTAGCCGAAGCCGGACAGGCCCTGATCAGCCCCAGCATTTT.

This rearrangement joins TRBV6-5 to TRBJ2-2; weak D call: TRBD2 (5 bases). Germline CDR1 MNHEY, CDR2 SVGAGI. CDR3 length: 15 residues. Between the trimmed V and J ends, which lost 7 bases and 1 base, there was a span of 13 bases. This CDR3 is CASMTGMMNTGELFF. CDR3 in DNA: TGTGCCAGCATGACGGGGATGATGAACACCGGGGAGCTGTTTTTT.

J is TRBJ1-1 and V is TRBV19, with D perhaps TRBD1 (6 bases). CDR3 size: 15 residues. Germline V gene data show CDR1 as LNHDA and CDR2 as SQIVND (reference sequence). The V and J ends lost 8 bases and 1 base respectively, with 17 bases between them. CDR3 DNA: TGTGCCAGTTGCAAGACCGGGACACCGAACACTGAAGCTTTCTTT. This translates into CASCKTGTPNTEAFF.

The sample holds one count of this clone. The germline gene is not matched at one end of the junction; a read error may be the cause. V gene TRBV7-7 combines with J gene TRBJ2-1; 11 bases match TRBD2. From germline, CDR1 is SSHAT and CDR2 FNYEAQ (reference sequence). This CDR3 comprises 16 residues. CDR3 residues: CASSLVAGGPGNEQFF. CDR3 sequence (DNA): TGTGCTAGCAGCCTAGTAGCGGGAGGGCCGGGGAATGAGCAGTTCTTC. The full variable domain, in which reference TRBV7-7 and TRBJ2-1 provide the parts outside the CDR3, is GAGVSQSPRYKVTKRGQDVTLRCDPISSHATLYWYQQALGQGPEFLTYFNYEAQPDKSGLPSDRFSAERPEGSISTLTIQRTEQRDSAMYRCASSLVAGGPGNEQFFGPGTRLTVL.

The chain recombines TRBV7-2 with TRBJ2-5; D might be TRBD2 (5 bases). Looked up from germline, CDR1 is SGHTA and CDR2 is FQGNSA. Trimming cost V 3 bases and J 5 bases, with 10 bases left between them. The CDR3 is made up of 13 amino acids. The CDR3 DNA is TGTGCCAGCAGCTTGAGCGGCGGGGAGACCCAGTACTTC. Its translation is CASSLSGGETQYF.

V usage is TRBV28 and J usage is TRBJ1-3; TRBD1 matches at 8 bases. J lost 4 bases, V lost 6 bases, and 11 bases had no gene match. The CDR3 contains 16 residues. The germline V gene has CDR1 MDHEN and CDR2 SYDVKM. The CDR3 reads CASSLGGTGSGNTIYF. The CDR3 nucleotides read TGTGCCAGCAGCCTCGGCGGGACAGGTTCGGGAAACACCATATATTTT.

The rearrangement joins TRBV7-2 to TRBJ2-2; D possibly corresponds to TRBD1 (5 bases). V lost 5 bases and J lost 0, with 10 bases in between. CDR3 length: 15 amino acids. CDR1 is SGHTA and CDR2 is FQGNSA in the germline V gene. The CDR3 loop is CASSPQGTNTGELFF. In DNA form, the CDR3 reads TGTGCCAGCAGCCCGCAGGGAACGAACACCGGGGAGCTGTTTTTT.